A single T cell receptor (beta chain) is shown here with its context. As yet, its antigen is unknown. These data come from a study of blood T cells in healthy people across ages. Donation came from healthy Caucasian individuals in Russia who were aged about 6 to 90. Study-level points and caveats: Per-million-T-cell TCR beta diversity fell roughly linearly with age.

Then a second PCR, running roughly 7 to 11 cycles, was carried out with a sample-barcoded 5' primer and a J-beta primer mix. With 12 random nucleotides, a template-switch adaptor tagged each individual cDNA molecule. TCRdb used MiXCR to reprocess the 5' RACE reads, holding one entry per CDR3 protein. The sample contains 700,000 to 1,000,000 distinct CDR3 sequences, roughly 44% of which appear only once. Germline lookup yields CDR1 MDHEN and CDR2 SYDVKM. The CDR3 is 15 amino acids. The sequence derives from a man in his 60s in good health. This chain connects TRBV28 to TRBJ2-5; 8 positions match TRBD2. The J call is in doubt because the DNA end fits TRBJ2-7 better. Sequences were obtained from blood. The CDR3 sequence is CASSLTPGLVAEQYF. CDR3 DNA sequence: TGTGCCAGCAGTCTAACCCCGGGACTAGTGGCCGAGCAGTACTTC.